These T cell receptor beta chains were read from a single sample in a study. TCRdb processed the 5' RACE reads anew with MiXCR; each CDR3 protein has one entry. The sample has under 65,000 distinct CDR3 sequences; about 20% are singletons. Material: tumor-infiltrating Tregs sorted from the breast tumor. The receptors derive from a female donor with breast cancer. Each CDR3 is given with its conserved first and last residue. Each record gives: V gene, J gene, D gene, clone size, CDR3 protein, CDR3 DNA. The D gene is left open where the match is weak. Some rows have no size entry. The others give once, few or many, or a class for an expanded clone.

v_call: TRBV2; j_call: TRBJ2-3; d_call: -; clone_size: -; cdr3_aa: CASSEGGTGGRTQYF; cdr3_nt: TGTGCCAGCAGTGAGGGCGGGACCGGGGGAAGAACGCAGTATTTT
v_call: TRBV15; j_call: TRBJ1-1; d_call: TRBD1; clone_size: -; cdr3_aa: CATSRGTGGLTEAFF; cdr3_nt: TGTGCCACCAGCAGGGGAACAGGGGGCCTCACTGAAGCTTTCTTT
v_call: TRBV6-2/TRBV6-3; j_call: TRBJ2-1; d_call: -; clone_size: few; cdr3_aa: CASSPGTRYNEQFF; cdr3_nt: TGTGCCAGCAGCCCGGGGACGCGATACAATGAGCAGTTCTTC
v_call: TRBV7-2; j_call: TRBJ1-5; d_call: TRBD1; clone_size: -; cdr3_aa: CASSLRQGGNQPQHF; cdr3_nt: TGTGCCAGCAGCTTAAGACAGGGTGGGAATCAGCCCCAGCATTTT
v_call: TRBV5-1; j_call: TRBJ1-2; d_call: TRBD1; clone_size: -; cdr3_aa: CASSLGGTGGFGYTF; cdr3_nt: TGCGCCAGCAGCTTGGGTGGGACAGGGGGCTTTGGCTACACCTTC
v_call: TRBV7-9; j_call: TRBJ2-5; d_call: -; clone_size: -; cdr3_aa: CASRPTTQQGIQETQYF; cdr3_nt: TGTGCCAGCCGCCCCACAACCCAACAGGGCATCCAAGAGACCCAGTACTTC
v_call: TRBV20-1; j_call: TRBJ2-3; d_call: TRBD2; clone_size: many; cdr3_aa: CSATGTSGSSTDTQYF; cdr3_nt: TGCAGTGCTACTGGGACTAGCGGATCTAGCACAGATACGCAGTATTTT
v_call: TRBV6-5; j_call: TRBJ1-2; d_call: TRBD1; clone_size: -; cdr3_aa: CASSYSIWTGGYGYTF; cdr3_nt: TGTGCCAGCAGTTACTCGATCTGGACAGGGGGCTATGGCTACACCTTC
v_call: TRBV20-1; j_call: TRBJ2-7; d_call: TRBD2; clone_size: -; cdr3_aa: CSAPLGTSWSSYEQYF; cdr3_nt: TGCAGTGCTCCCCTCGGGACTAGCTGGAGCTCCTACGAGCAGTACTTC
v_call: TRBV5-1; j_call: TRBJ2-7; d_call: -; clone_size: -; cdr3_aa: CASRGGAGADYEQYF; cdr3_nt: TGCGCCAGCAGAGGGGGAGCAGGGGCCGACTACGAGCAGTACTTC
v_call: TRBV20-1; j_call: TRBJ1-6; d_call: TRBD1; clone_size: -; cdr3_aa: CSAPGTGQGGSPLHF; cdr3_nt: TGCAGTGCTCCAGGAACCGGACAGGGGGGGTCACCCCTCCACTTT
v_call: TRBV12-3/TRBV12-4; j_call: TRBJ2-7; d_call: -; clone_size: few; cdr3_aa: CASTDLSYEQYF; cdr3_nt: TGTGCCAGCACCGACCTCTCCTACGAGCAGTACTTC
v_call: TRBV20-1; j_call: TRBJ2-1; d_call: -; clone_size: many; cdr3_aa: CSALKEGEQFF; cdr3_nt: TGCAGTGCCTTAAAGGAAGGCGAGCAGTTCTTC
v_call: TRBV29-1; j_call: TRBJ1-1; d_call: TRBD1; clone_size: few; cdr3_aa: CGVGQGVDTEAFF; cdr3_nt: TGCGGCGTGGGACAGGGTGTTGACACTGAAGCTTTCTTT
v_call: TRBV5-1; j_call: TRBJ2-6; d_call: TRBD1; clone_size: many; cdr3_aa: CASSLIRTGSSGANVLTF; cdr3_nt: TGCGCCAGCAGCTTGATCCGGACAGGGAGTTCTGGGGCCAACGTCCTGACTTTC
v_call: TRBV12-3/TRBV12-4; j_call: TRBJ2-5; d_call: TRBD2; clone_size: -; cdr3_aa: CASSSGLAGGPGETQYF; cdr3_nt: TGTGCCAGCAGTTCCGGACTAGCGGGGGGGCCGGGTGAGACCCAGTACTTC
v_call: TRBV5-1; j_call: TRBJ1-3; d_call: -; clone_size: medium-sized; cdr3_aa: CASSLSVSSGNTIYF; cdr3_nt: TGCGCCAGCAGCTTGTCAGTTTCATCTGGAAACACCATATATTTT
v_call: TRBV5-1; j_call: TRBJ1-1; d_call: -; clone_size: -; cdr3_aa: CASSLRTDSTEAFF; cdr3_nt: TGCGCCAGCAGCTTGCGGACAGATTCCACTGAAGCTTTCTTT
v_call: TRBV20-1; j_call: TRBJ1-2; d_call: -; clone_size: -; cdr3_aa: CSAREEGLGYTF; cdr3_nt: TGCAGTGCTAGAGAGGAAGGTTTGGGCTACACCTTC
v_call: TRBV28; j_call: TRBJ1-2; d_call: TRBD1; clone_size: -; cdr3_aa: CASSDWDRGRSYGYTF; cdr3_nt: TGTGCCAGCAGTGACTGGGACAGGGGGCGTTCATATGGCTACACCTTC
v_call: TRBV4-1; j_call: TRBJ2-4; d_call: -; clone_size: once; cdr3_aa: CANSQGYLDGVSAKNIQYF; cdr3_nt: TGCGCCAACAGCCAAGGCTATCTGGACGGGGTATCGGCCAAAAACATTCAGTACTTC
v_call: TRBV11-1; j_call: TRBJ1-6; d_call: -; clone_size: few; cdr3_aa: CASSSGPDNSPLHF; cdr3_nt: TGTGCCAGCAGCTCGGGACCGGATAATTCACCCCTCCACTTT
v_call: TRBV20-1; j_call: TRBJ2-4; d_call: TRBD1; clone_size: -; cdr3_aa: CSASRDRGAKSIQYF; cdr3_nt: TGCAGTGCTAGCAGGGACAGGGGGGCCAAAAGCATTCAGTACTTC
v_call: TRBV3-1; j_call: TRBJ2-1; d_call: -; clone_size: -; cdr3_aa: CASSPYFSYNEQFF; cdr3_nt: TGTGCCAGCAGCCCTTACTTCTCCTACAATGAGCAGTTCTTC
v_call: TRBV20-1; j_call: TRBJ1-5; d_call: -; clone_size: -; cdr3_aa: CSTLRGNQPQHF; cdr3_nt: TGCAGTACCCTACGGGGGAATCAGCCCCAGCATTTT
v_call: TRBV24-1; j_call: TRBJ2-1; d_call: TRBD2; clone_size: -; cdr3_aa: CATSEYSGADNEQFF; cdr3_nt: TGTGCCACCAGTGAATATAGCGGGGCCGATAATGAGCAGTTCTTC
v_call: TRBV6-6; j_call: TRBJ2-7; d_call: -; clone_size: -; cdr3_aa: CASSYSARYEQYF; cdr3_nt: TGTGCCAGCAGTTACTCGGCGCGCTACGAGCAGTACTTC
v_call: TRBV9; j_call: TRBJ2-2; d_call: -; clone_size: few; cdr3_aa: CASSVGSGNTGELFF; cdr3_nt: TGTGCCAGCAGCGTTGGTTCAGGGAACACCGGGGAGCTGTTTTTT
v_call: TRBV5-1; j_call: TRBJ2-5; d_call: TRBD1; clone_size: many; cdr3_aa: CASSVGQVEETQYF; cdr3_nt: TGCGCCAGCAGCGTGGGACAGGTGGAGGAGACCCAGTACTTC
v_call: TRBV20-1; j_call: TRBJ2-1; d_call: -; clone_size: -; cdr3_aa: CSASPFLSGSAYNEQFF; cdr3_nt: TGCAGTGCTAGTCCTTTTCTTTCAGGGTCCGCCTACAATGAGCAGTTCTTC
v_call: TRBV20-1; j_call: TRBJ2-1; d_call: -; clone_size: -; cdr3_aa: CSAPYYNEQFF; cdr3_nt: TGCAGTGCCCCCTACTACAATGAGCAGTTCTTC
v_call: TRBV20-1; j_call: TRBJ1-1; d_call: -; clone_size: -; cdr3_aa: CSARPGDLSEAFF; cdr3_nt: TGCAGTGCTAGACCGGGCGACCTTTCTGAAGCTTTCTTT
v_call: TRBV27; j_call: TRBJ2-7; d_call: TRBD2; clone_size: -; cdr3_aa: CASSPGLAGKNEQYF; cdr3_nt: TGTGCCAGCAGCCCTGGACTAGCGGGAAAGAACGAGCAGTACTTC
v_call: TRBV15; j_call: TRBJ2-3; d_call: -; clone_size: -; cdr3_aa: CATSRAGEQDTQYF; cdr3_nt: TGTGCCACCAGCAGAGCCGGGGAACAAGATACGCAGTATTTT
v_call: TRBV7-9; j_call: TRBJ1-1; d_call: -; clone_size: many; cdr3_aa: CASSLTAPGAEAFF; cdr3_nt: TGTGCCAGCAGCTTGACAGCCCCTGGCGCTGAAGCTTTCTTT